The sequence of this T cell receptor beta chain was determined in a study of T cell responses to AZD1222 COVID-19 vaccine. Study-level findings and limits: AZD1222 recipients seropositive at baseline numbered only six or seven. Donor demographics were predominantly white British with a female majority; clonal diversity may be underestimated.

Of note for this clone: Its antigen is still unknown.

Assay: immunoSEQ multiplex PCR; the TCRdb copy retains only in-frame clones and omits some. The table includes 100,000 to 150,000 clones, about 89% detected once. Sequenced here: peripheral blood, sampled on day 0 of AZD1222 vaccination. The sequence derives from an adult in good health.

The CDR3 DNA reads TGTGCCAGCAGACCGGGGCCTCTTAATGAAAAACTGTTTTTT. Translation: CASRPGPLNEKLFF. The chain combines TRBV28 with TRBJ1-4, with a tentative D call TRBD1 (5 bases). Germline V gives CDR1 MDHEN, CDR2 SYDVKM. The CDR3 has 14 amino acids. Trimming took off 6 bases at V and 4 bases at J, with 12 bases between the two ends.